The clone carrying this T cell receptor beta chain occurred many times. In making diagnoses, clinical symptoms, serum thyroxine and TRAb, thyroid ultrasound and orbital computed tomography were all used. This CDR3 is 11 amino acids long. V dropped 4 bases and J dropped 7 bases, with 7 bases sitting between them. Germline CDR1 and CDR2: WSHSY and SAAADI. The source material, RNA transcripts, was used to amplify TCR beta CDR3 regions. First-round RT-PCR targeting the TCR CDR3 was performed with the HTBI primer set. Using its own MiXCR run on the multiplex PCR reads, TCRdb lists one record per CDR3 protein. The sample yields 550,000 to 700,000 distinct CDR3 sequences, under 60% seen once. The sample is drawn from a study of T cells in Graves' hyperthyroidism and ophthalmopathy.

The rearrangement joins TRBV10-2 to TRBJ1-1, with no clear D. The TCR sequence derives from an adult woman with Graves' disease, either hyperthyroidism or ophthalmopathy (not recorded which). Sequencing used peripheral blood or thyroid tissue (not recorded which). The DNA of the CDR3 is TGCGCCAGCAGTGTGTTCAGTGAAGCTTTCTTT. It translates to CASSVFSEAFF.